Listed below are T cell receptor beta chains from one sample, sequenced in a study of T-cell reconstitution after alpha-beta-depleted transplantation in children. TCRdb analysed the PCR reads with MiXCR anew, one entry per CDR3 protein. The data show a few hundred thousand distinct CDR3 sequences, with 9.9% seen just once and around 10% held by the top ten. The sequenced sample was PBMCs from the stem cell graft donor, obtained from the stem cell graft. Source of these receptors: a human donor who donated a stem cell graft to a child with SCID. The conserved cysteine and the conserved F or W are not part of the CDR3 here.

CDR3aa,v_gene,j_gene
ATSRNTEAF,TRBV6-6,TRBJ1-1
ASSYSAQTGASGQPQH,TRBV6-5,TRBJ1-5
ATSTGLGRDTQY,TRBV24-1,TRBJ2-3
ASSEKTSGGRRDTQY,TRBV10-1,TRBJ2-3
ASSYSGRGSGANVLT,TRBV6-5,TRBJ2-6
ASGEAGRGTEAF,TRBV5-5,TRBJ1-1
ASAWGRNMNTEAF,TRBV19,TRBJ1-1
ASRGQGGSPLH,TRBV14,TRBJ1-6
ASSLDRVSGANVLT,TRBV11-2,TRBJ2-6
AISTGVKTGELF,TRBV10-3,TRBJ2-2
ASSLASEPNSPLH,TRBV7-9,TRBJ1-6
ASSTRDYGSYNEQF,TRBV12-3/TRBV12-4,TRBJ2-1
ASSERQGAYGYT,TRBV9,TRBJ1-2
ASSPNGGEYNEQF,TRBV5-1,TRBJ2-1